This T cell receptor beta chain was found in a study of blood T cell repertoires in COVID-19. Study overall: The United States, Italy and Spain provided the acute and convalescent COVID-19 samples. T cells, B-cell-depleted T cells, or PBMCs supplied cDNA or gDNA.

This clone was counted between two and nine times. Under the authors' procedure: Reference gene primer amplification yielded estimated nucleated cell counts. Method: immunoSEQ multiplex PCR; TCRdb's copy keeps in-frame clones and lacks some. Clone size and V and J calls were adopted from that table, with D and trimming inferred from the DNA. The table shows fewer than 200,000 clones, with roughly 86% occurring only once. CDR1 SGHNT and CDR2 YENEEA come from the germline V gene. This CDR3 is 14 amino acids long. V shed 4 bases and J 4 bases; nucleotides not matched to a gene: 4. V and J are TRBV11-3 and TRBJ1-2; 9 nucleotides agree with TRBD1. This clonotype originated in a man between 40 and 49 years old who had recovered from COVID-19. Sequenced input: peripheral blood. The CDR3, as DNA: TGTGCCAGCAGCTGGGACAGGGATAGCTATGGCTACACCTTC. Amino acids: CASSWDRDSYGYTF.